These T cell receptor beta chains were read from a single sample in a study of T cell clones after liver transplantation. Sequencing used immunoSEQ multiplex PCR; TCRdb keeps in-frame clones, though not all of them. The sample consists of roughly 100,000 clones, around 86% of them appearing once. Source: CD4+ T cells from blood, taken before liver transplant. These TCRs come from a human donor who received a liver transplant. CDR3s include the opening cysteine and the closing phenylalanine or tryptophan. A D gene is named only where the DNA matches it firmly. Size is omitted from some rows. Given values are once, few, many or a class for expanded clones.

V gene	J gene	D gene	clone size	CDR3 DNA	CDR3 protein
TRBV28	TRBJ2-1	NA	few	TGTGCCAGCAACCCAGGGGTTAGTGAGCAGTTCTTC	CASNPGVSEQFF
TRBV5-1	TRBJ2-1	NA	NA	TGCGCCAGCAGCTCCCTCGTCGGCTCGAACAATGAGCAGTTCTTC	CASSSLVGSNNEQFF
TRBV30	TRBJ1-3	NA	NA	TGTGCCTGCGGGCAGGCTGTAGGGCACACCATATATTTT	CACGQAVGHTIYF
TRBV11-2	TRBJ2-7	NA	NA	TGTGCCAGCAGCCGACAAGTGCGAGGGACGTCTTACGAGCAGTACTTC	CASSRQVRGTSYEQYF
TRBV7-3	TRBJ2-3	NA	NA	TGTGCCAGCAGCTTGGGGACTCGGGCAGATACGCAGTATTTT	CASSLGTRADTQYF
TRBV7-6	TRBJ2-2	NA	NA	TGTGCCAGCAGAACGACAGCGAACACCGGGGAGCTGTTTTTT	CASRTTANTGELFF
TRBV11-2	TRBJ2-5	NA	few	TGTGCCAGCAGCTTAAACCGAGGGGAGACCCAGTACTTC	CASSLNRGETQYF
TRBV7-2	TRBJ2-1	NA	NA	TGTGCCAGCAGCTTAGTCGGAGAGTGGTACAATGAGCAGTTCTTC	CASSLVGEWYNEQFF
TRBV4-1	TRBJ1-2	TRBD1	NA	TGCGCCAGCAGCCACCTACAGGGGTTTAACTATGGCTACACCTTC	CASSHLQGFNYGYTF
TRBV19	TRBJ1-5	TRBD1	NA	TGTGCCAGTAGTACAGGGGGAGTGAGCAATCAGCCCCAGCATTTT	CASSTGGVSNQPQHF
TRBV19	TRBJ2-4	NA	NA	TGTGCCAGTAGTATGGCCCAAAACATTCAGTACTTC	CASSMAQNIQYF
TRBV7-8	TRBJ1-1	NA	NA	TGTGCCAGCAGCCACCCTGGGGTTGACACTGAAGCTTTCTTT	CASSHPGVDTEAFF
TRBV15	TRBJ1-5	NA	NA	TGTGCCACCAGCAGAGATTCCATGGGAGAAAATCAGCCCCAGCATTTT	CATSRDSMGENQPQHF
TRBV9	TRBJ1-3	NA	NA	TGTGCCAGCAGCGTACAGGGGGGAAACACCATATATTTT	CASSVQGGNTIYF
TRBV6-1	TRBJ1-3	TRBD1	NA	TGTGCCAGCAGGCTACCACAGGGGAGTAACACCATATATTTT	CASRLPQGSNTIYF
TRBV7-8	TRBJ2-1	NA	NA	TGTGCCAGCAGCAACACCGGGACTCTCAACAATGAGCAGTTCTTC	CASSNTGTLNNEQFF
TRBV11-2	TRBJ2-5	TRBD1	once	TGTGCCAGCAGTAGGGCGGGCGGGGGACAGGGAGAGACCCAGTACTTC	CASSRAGGGQGETQYF
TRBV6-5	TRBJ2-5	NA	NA	TGTGCCAGCAGCCTCCCTTTACAGGGACGGGCCCAGTACTTC	CASSLPLQGRAQYF
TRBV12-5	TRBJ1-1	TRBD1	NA	TGTGCTAGTGGTTTGGGACAGGGGTTGGCTTTCTTT	CASGLGQGLAFF
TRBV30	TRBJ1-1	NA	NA	TGTGCCTGGAGGGACCAGGACACTGAAGCTTTCTTT	CAWRDQDTEAFF
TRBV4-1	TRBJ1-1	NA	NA	TGCGCCAGCAGCCAACGACAGTTGAACACTGAAGCTTTCTTT	CASSQRQLNTEAFF
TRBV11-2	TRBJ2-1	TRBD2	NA	TGTGCCAGCAGCGTGGGACTAGCGAGCTCTTACAATGAGCAGTTCTTC	CASSVGLASSYNEQFF
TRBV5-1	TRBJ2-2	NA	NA	TGCGCCAGCAGGGGAAAAGAAGCTACCGGGGAGCTGTTTTTT	CASRGKEATGELFF
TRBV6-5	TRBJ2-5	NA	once	TGTGCCAGCAGCCCTGGGAAGACCCAGTACTTC	CASSPGKTQYF
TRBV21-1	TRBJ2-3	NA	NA	TGTGCCAGCAGCAAAGCAGGTAGCGGCAGCGCTAGCACAGATACGCAGTATTTT	CASSKAGSGSASTDTQYF
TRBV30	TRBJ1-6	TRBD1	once	TGTGCCTGGAGTCCCCGGACAGGGGGGAATTCACCCCTCCACTTT	CAWSPRTGGNSPLHF
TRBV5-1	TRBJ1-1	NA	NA	TGCGCCAGCAGCTTGGACGAGGGGCGAGGCACTGAAGCTTTCTTT	CASSLDEGRGTEAFF
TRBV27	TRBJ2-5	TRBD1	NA	TGTGCCAGCAGGCTGTGGGCTAGGGGGCCCGAGACCCAGTACTTC	CASRLWARGPETQYF
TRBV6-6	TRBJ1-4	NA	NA	TGTGTCAGCAGTTACTGGGACGCAACTAATGAAAAACTGTTTTTT	CVSSYWDATNEKLFF
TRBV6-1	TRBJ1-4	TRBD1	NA	TGTGCCAGCAGTGTTGGGTCAGGAGGGGGCGAAGAAAAACTGTTTTTT	CASSVGSGGGEEKLFF
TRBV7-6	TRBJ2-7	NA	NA	TGTGCCAGCAGCTTATCTCCGAGGGGGGGTACCTACGAGCAGTACTTC	CASSLSPRGGTYEQYF
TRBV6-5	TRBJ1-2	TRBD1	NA	TGTGCCAGCAGTCTAACGGGACAGGGCAACTATGGCTACACCTTC	CASSLTGQGNYGYTF
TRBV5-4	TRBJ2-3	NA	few	TGTGCCAGCAGCTTGCGGTCCCCAGAGCGAGATACGCAGTATTTT	CASSLRSPERDTQYF
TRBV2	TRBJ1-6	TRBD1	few	TGTGCCAGTGGGGGACAGGGGGGATCACCCCTCCACTTT	CASGGQGGSPLHF
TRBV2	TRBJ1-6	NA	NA	TGTGCCAGCAGTAGGACGGCGAGCCCATCATCCCTCCACTTT	CASSRTASPSSLHF
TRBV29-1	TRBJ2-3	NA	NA	TGCAGCCCAAAGGGCGCCGGTCCCGAAGATACGCAGTATTTT	CSPKGAGPEDTQYF
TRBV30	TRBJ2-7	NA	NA	TGTGCCTGGAGTGTACGAAGTTTTAGACACGAGCAGTACTTC	CAWSVRSFRHEQYF
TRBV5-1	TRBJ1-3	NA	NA	TGCGCCAGCAGCTTGGGGGGTCCCCCTGGAAACACCATATATTTT	CASSLGGPPGNTIYF
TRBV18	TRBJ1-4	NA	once	TGTGCCAGCTCACCAAGCCCCAGGGTGAATGAAAAACTGTTTTTT	CASSPSPRVNEKLFF
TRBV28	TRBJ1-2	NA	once	TGTGCCAGCAGCGCTGACGTCGCCTCGTCGGTACTCTATGGCTACACCTTC	CASSADVASSVLYGYTF
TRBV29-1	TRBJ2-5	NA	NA	TGCAGCGTTGAAGATATTAGGGGGGCGGGAGAGACCCAGTACTTC	CSVEDIRGAGETQYF
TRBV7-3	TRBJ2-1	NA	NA	TGTGCCAGCAGCTCGGCCCTGGGCTCCTACAATGAGCAGTTCTTC	CASSSALGSYNEQFF
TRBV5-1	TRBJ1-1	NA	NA	TGCGCCAGCGGGGGGCAGGAGAACACTGAAGCTTTCTTT	CASGGQENTEAFF
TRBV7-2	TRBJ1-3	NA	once	TGTGCCAGCCATGAGAGGGTGGGGGCCGGAAACACCATATATTTT	CASHERVGAGNTIYF
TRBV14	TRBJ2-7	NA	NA	TGTGCCAGCAGCCAACTGATTAATAAGAGATACGAGCAGTACTTC	CASSQLINKRYEQYF
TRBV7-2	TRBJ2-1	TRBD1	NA	TGTGCCAGCAGCGCGCCCGGGACAGGCCGTGGGCAGTTCTTC	CASSAPGTGRGQFF